These 9 T cell receptor beta chains originate from one sample sequenced in a study of cytomegalovirus exposure and HLA in healthy donors. Assay used: immunoSEQ multiplex PCR; TCRdb lists only in-frame clones, some missing. The repertoire holds around 190,000 clones, around 86% seen once, with roughly 7% in the top ten. The specimen was PBMCs. The source is a man between 25 and 39 years old in good health and CMV-seropositive.

V usage is TRBV6-1 and J usage is TRBJ1-5, with D unresolved. Germline V lookup: CDR1 MNHNS, CDR2 SASEGT. V was pared by 8 bases and J by 0 bases, with 8 bases between. CDR3 length equals 13 residues. CDR3 bases: TGTGCCAGCCGGGCGAATAGCAATCAGCCCCAGCATTTT. Protein product: CASRANSNQPQHF.

The genes are TRBV11-2 and TRBJ2-2; 11 nucleotides match TRBD1. The CDR3 length is 17 residues. The germline gives CDR1 SGHAT, CDR2 FQNNGV. V dropped 5 bases and J dropped 5; count of bases not matched to a gene: 10. The CDR3 DNA reads TGTGCCAGCAGCCTCACCGGGACAGGGGGAGCTACCGGGGAGCTGTTTTTT. It encodes CASSLTGTGGATGELFF. Full variable domain (remainder filled in from reference TRBV11-2 and TRBJ2-2): EAGVAQSPRYKIIEKRQSVAFWCNPISGHATLYWYQQILGQGPKLLIQFQNNGVVDDSQLPKDRFSAERLKGVDSTLKIQPAKLEDSAVYLCASSLTGTGGATGELFFGEGSRLTVL.

The chain has TRBV19 and TRBJ2-3; D perhaps matches TRBD2 (5 bases). CDR1 and CDR2 from the germline V gene are LNHDA and SQIVND (reference sequence). This CDR3 has 13 residues. Trimming shortened V by 4 bases and J by 5 bases, and 10 bases separated the two germline ends. The CDR3 spells CASSNLGRDTQYF. CDR3 coding DNA: TGTGCCAGTAGTAACCTAGGGAGAGATACGCAGTATTTT. Variable domain in full (rest from reference TRBV19 and TRBJ2-3): DGGITQSPKYLFRKEGQNVTLSCEQNLNHDAMYWYRQDPGQGLRLIYYSQIVNDFQKGDIAEGYSVSREKKESFPLTVTSAQKNPTAFYLCASSNLGRDTQYFGPGTRLTVL.

DNA for the CDR3: TGTGCCAGCAGTTTAGGACTAGCTCGCACAGATACGCAGTATTTT. It specifies CASSLGLARTDTQYF. The chain employs TRBV27 and TRBJ2-3; 8 bases agree with TRBD2. V was clipped by 2 bases and J by 1 base; unmatched bases: 2. The V gene's germline CDR1 is MNHEY and CDR2 SMNVEV (reference sequence). The CDR3 is 15 residues long.

The rearrangement joins TRBV4-2 to TRBJ2-5; D tentatively reads TRBD1 or TRBD2 (5 bases each). Germline lookup yields CDR1 LGHNA and CDR2 YNFKEQ. The CDR3 covers 14 residues. V lost 4 bases to trimming and J lost 9 bases, with 18 bases between them. DNA for the CDR3: TGTGCCAGCAGCCTGGGGGACGACCACGGAGCCCAGTACTTC. Its protein product is CASSLGDDHGAQYF.

The rearrangement uses TRBV7-9 and TRBJ2-5; no firm D call. Germline V gives CDR1 SEHNR, CDR2 FQNEAQ (reference sequence). The ends were cut back, 5 bases at V and 4 bases at J, with 5 bases in the middle. The length of the CDR3 is 11 residues. DNA of the CDR3: TGTGCCAGCAGCCCCGTAGAGACCCAGTACTTC. Protein sequence: CASSPVETQYF.

The gene calls are TRBV28 and TRBJ2-1; maybe TRBD1 (6 bases). The CDR3 has 16 residues. Germline loops: CDR1 MDHEN, CDR2 SYDVKM. Trimming took off 3 bases at V and 8 bases at J, with 20 bases between the two ends. The CDR3 region has the DNA TGTGCCAGCAGTTTTCGGTGGACAGCCACCTCCCATGAGCAGTTCTTC. Translating gives CASSFRWTATSHEQFF. The full variable domain, rest sourced from reference TRBV28 and TRBJ2-1, is DVKVTQSSRYLVKRTGEKVFLECVQDMDHENMFWYRQDPGLGLRLIYFSYDVKMKEKGDIPEGYSVSREKKERFSLILESASTNQTSMYLCASSFRWTATSHEQFFGPGTRLTVL.

The chain couples TRBV6-5 to TRBJ1-1, with TRBD1 matching over 8 bases. Trimming took 8 bases from V and 0 from J; bases not matched to a gene: 2. The CDR3 contains 13 residues. Germline V gives CDR1 MNHEY, CDR2 SVGAGI. CDR3 sequence reads: CASHRGLNTEAFF. As DNA, the CDR3 is TGTGCCAGCCACAGGGGGTTGAACACTGAAGCTTTCTTT.

The V call is TRBV10-3, the J call TRBJ2-7, with 10 positions matching TRBD1. V shed 6 bases, J shed 2 bases, and the junction held 10 bases outside the gene matches. In germline, CDR1 is ENHRY, CDR2 SYGVKD. CDR3 size: 16 residues. DNA of the CDR3: TGTGCCATCAGGGTGGACCTGGGACAGGGGCCCTACGAGCAGTACTTC. Translation: CAIRVDLGQGPYEQYF.